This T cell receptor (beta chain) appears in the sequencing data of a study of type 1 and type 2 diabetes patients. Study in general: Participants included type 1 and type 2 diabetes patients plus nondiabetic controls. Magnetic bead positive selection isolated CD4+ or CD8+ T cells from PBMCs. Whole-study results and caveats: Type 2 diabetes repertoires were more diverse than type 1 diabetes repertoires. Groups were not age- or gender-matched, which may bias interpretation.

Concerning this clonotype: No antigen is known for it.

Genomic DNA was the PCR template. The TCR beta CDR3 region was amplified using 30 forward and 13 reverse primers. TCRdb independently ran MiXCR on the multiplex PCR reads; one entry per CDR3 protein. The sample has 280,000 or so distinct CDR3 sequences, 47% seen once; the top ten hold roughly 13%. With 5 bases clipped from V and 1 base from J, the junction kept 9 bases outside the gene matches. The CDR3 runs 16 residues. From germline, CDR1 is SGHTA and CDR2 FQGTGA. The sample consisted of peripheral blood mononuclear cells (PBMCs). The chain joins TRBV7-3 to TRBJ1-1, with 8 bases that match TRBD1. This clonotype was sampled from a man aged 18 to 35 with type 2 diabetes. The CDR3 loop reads CASSRQPGTGNTEAFF. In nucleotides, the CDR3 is TGTGCCAGCAGCAGACAGCCCGGGACAGGGAACACTGAAGCTTTCTTT.